This T cell receptor (beta chain) appears in the sequencing data of a study of CD8 T cells in ankylosing spondylitis. Ten or more counts support this clonotype. Its antigen remains unidentified. TCRdb independently ran MiXCR on the 5' RACE reads; one entry per CDR3 protein. The sample records 330,000 or so distinct CDR3 sequences, around 8% being singletons. Findings and limits, study-wide: Seemingly distinctive of ankylosing spondylitis blood was a TCR beta motif formed by eight highly homologous variants.

Germline-derived CDR1 and CDR2 are ENHRY and SYGVKD. Trimming pared 3 bases from V and 6 bases from J, leaving 24 bases between. The CDR3 loop spans 18 amino acids. V usage is TRBV10-3 and J usage is TRBJ2-1, with D possibly TRBD2 on 7 matching bases. Sequencing input: blood, either unsorted or a sorted T cell fraction (not recorded which). This clonotype was sampled from a male donor with ankylosing spondylitis. CDR3 bases: TGTGCCATCAGTGACCCATCAGGGGTGGCGGGAGCAGGCAATGAGCAGTTCTTC. Translated: CAISDPSGVAGAGNEQFF.